The rows below give T cell receptor beta chains drawn from one sample of a study of blood T cell repertoires in COVID-19. Sequencing was performed with immunoSEQ multiplex PCR; in TCRdb, only in-frame clones are kept and a portion is missing. The sample lists about 160,000 clones, 85% occurring once. The sequenced sample was peripheral blood. These receptors all come from a woman aged 45-65 years with COVID-19, enrolled during active disease. Each CDR3 is given with its conserved first and last residue. A D gene is named only where the DNA matches it firmly. Size values are once, few and many counts, or a class for expanded clones, and some rows have none.

TRBV12-3/TRBV12-4	.	TRBJ2-7	.	CASGVQGIYEQYF	TGTGCCAGCGGAGTACAGGGTATCTACGAGCAGTACTTC
TRBV2	once	TRBJ1-1	.	CASSRGAEKNTEAFF	TGTGCCAGCAGCCGTGGGGCAGAGAAGAACACTGAAGCTTTCTTT
TRBV18	.	TRBJ2-3	TRBD2	CASSPRALAGEDTQYF	TGTGCCAGCTCACCCCGGGCACTAGCGGGGGAAGATACGCAGTATTTT
TRBV4-1	.	TRBJ1-3	TRBD1	CASSQPTGGLGNTIYF	TGCGCCAGCAGCCAGCCCACAGGGGGCCTTGGAAACACCATATATTTT
TRBV30	.	TRBJ1-5	TRBD1	CAWSGRGSNQPQHF	TGTGCCTGGAGTGGCAGGGGGAGCAATCAGCCCCAGCATTTT
TRBV7-9	.	TRBJ1-6	TRBD1	CASSASGTGGFDSPLHF	TGTGCCAGCAGCGCCAGCGGGACAGGGGGCTTCGATTCACCCCTCCACTTT
TRBV25-1	.	TRBJ2-7	.	CASSESGQYEQYF	TGTGCCAGCAGTGAATCGGGACAATACGAGCAGTACTTC
TRBV7-2	.	TRBJ2-7	TRBD1	CASSLDRGKQYF	TGTGCCAGCAGCCTAGACAGGGGCAAGCAGTACTTC
TRBV3-1/TRBV3-2	.	TRBJ2-5	TRBD2	CASSQEGGETQYF	TGTGCCAGCAGCCAAGAGGGAGGGGAGACCCAGTACTTC
TRBV30	once	TRBJ1-4	TRBD1	CAWSGGQGVGEKLFF	TGTGCCTGGAGTGGGGGACAGGGGGTCGGCGAAAAACTGTTTTTT
TRBV29-1	.	TRBJ1-2	.	CSSSGVAGYTF	TGCAGCTCGTCAGGGGTGGCTGGCTACACCTTC
TRBV11-2	few	TRBJ2-5	TRBD2	CASGPGLAGSETQYF	TGTGCCAGCGGACCGGGACTAGCGGGGTCAGAGACCCAGTACTTC
TRBV19	.	TRBJ1-2	.	CASSTTTHWGYTF	TGTGCCAGTAGTACCACCACTCATTGGGGCTACACCTTC
TRBV4-3	.	TRBJ1-3	.	CASSQDRGWNTIYF	TGCGCCAGCAGCCAAGATAGAGGGTGGAACACCATATATTTT
TRBV7-9	.	TRBJ2-7	.	CASSPETADYEQYF	TGTGCCAGCAGCCCGGAGACAGCAGACTACGAGCAGTACTTC
TRBV28	once	TRBJ1-1	.	CASSQGHTEAFF	TGTGCCAGCAGTCAGGGGCACACTGAAGCTTTCTTT
TRBV5-1	.	TRBJ1-1	.	CASSLAGGFWEGEGTEAFF	TGCGCCAGCAGCTTGGCCGGCGGGTTTTGGGAGGGGGAAGGCACTGAAGCTTTCTTT
TRBV4-2	.	TRBJ2-1	.	CASRGAASWNEQFF	TGTGCCAGCCGGGGAGCGGCCTCCTGGAATGAGCAGTTCTTC
TRBV12-5	.	TRBJ1-1	TRBD1	CASGGTVRLEAFF	TGTGCTAGTGGAGGGACAGTAAGATTGGAAGCTTTCTTT
TRBV6-4	.	TRBJ2-3	TRBD1	CASKTGESTDTQYF	TGTGCCAGTAAGACAGGGGAAAGCACAGATACGCAGTATTTT
TRBV7-9	.	TRBJ2-2	.	CASSVQGNTGELFF	TGTGCCAGCAGCGTTCAGGGGAACACCGGGGAGCTGTTTTTT
TRBV29-1	.	TRBJ2-7	TRBD2	CSGLAFGTYEQYF	TGCAGCGGACTAGCGTTTGGTACCTACGAGCAGTACTTC
TRBV6-6	.	TRBJ1-5	TRBD1	CASSDRGSNQPQHF	TGTGCCAGTTCCGACAGGGGCAGCAATCAGCCCCAGCATTTT
TRBV27	once	TRBJ2-3	TRBD2	CASSFSGGGGTDTQYF	TGTGCCAGCAGTTTTAGCGGGGGCGGTGGCACAGATACGCAGTATTTT
TRBV10-1	.	TRBJ2-5	.	CASSPGYQETQYF	TGCGCCAGCAGTCCGGGGTACCAAGAGACCCAGTACTTC
TRBV5-6	.	TRBJ1-6	TRBD1	CASSLFRDSSYNSPLHF	TGTGCCAGCAGCTTATTCCGGGACAGCTCCTATAATTCACCCCTCCACTTT
TRBV7-2	.	TRBJ1-6	.	CASSLDRRVNSPLHF	TGTGCCAGCAGCTTAGATCGGAGGGTTAATTCACCCCTCCACTTT
TRBV19	.	TRBJ1-6	.	CASSINTGNSPLHF	TGTGCCAGTAGTATAAACACGGGAAATTCACCCCTCCACTTT
TRBV19	.	TRBJ1-4	.	CASSTPQGSNEKLFF	TGTGCCAGTAGTACGCCGCAGGGGTCTAATGAAAAACTGTTTTTT
TRBV21-1	.	TRBJ2-7	.	CARTRGYRGIYEQYF	TGTGCGAGAACTAGGGGGTATCGTGGGATTTACGAGCAGTACTTC
TRBV14	once	TRBJ2-7	.	CASSLGQLVHEQYF	TGTGCCAGCAGCCTAGGACAGTTAGTACACGAGCAGTACTTC
TRBV4-3	.	TRBJ2-3	.	CASSREPTDTQYF	TGCGCCAGCAGCCGCGAACCTACAGATACGCAGTATTTT
TRBV5-1	.	TRBJ2-1	TRBD1	CASSGTGDSYNEQFF	TGCGCCAGCAGCGGGACAGGTGACTCCTACAATGAGCAGTTCTTC
TRBV24-1	.	TRBJ2-6	.	CATSDRRLGQNTPGANVLTF	TGTGCCACCAGTGACCGTCGGCTCGGACAGAACACTCCTGGGGCCAACGTCCTGACTTTC
TRBV9	.	TRBJ1-1	.	CASSVEDIPNTEAFF	TGTGCCAGCAGCGTAGAGGACATTCCGAACACTGAAGCTTTCTTT
TRBV7-3	.	TRBJ2-3	TRBD2	CASSLGLAADTQYF	TGTGCCAGCAGCTTAGGGCTAGCGGCGGATACGCAGTATTTT
TRBV27	.	TRBJ2-7	TRBD2	CASSLQGLAAPYEQYF	TGTGCCAGCAGTTTACAAGGACTAGCGGCCCCCTACGAGCAGTACTTC
TRBV3-1/TRBV3-2	.	TRBJ1-6	.	CASSQASGALSPLHF	TGTGCCAGCAGCCAAGCTTCGGGAGCCCTTTCACCCCTCCACTTT
TRBV19	.	TRBJ1-6	TRBD1	CASSKLRGSSYNSPLHF	TGTGCCAGTAGCAAACTCAGGGGGAGCTCCTATAATTCACCCCTCCACTTT
TRBV29-1	.	TRBJ1-1	.	CSVDRAGNTEAFF	TGCAGCGTTGACAGGGCAGGGAACACTGAAGCTTTCTTT
TRBV27	.	TRBJ2-1	TRBD2	CASSFRLADNEQFF	TGTGCCAGCAGTTTTCGACTAGCAGACAATGAGCAGTTCTTC
TRBV27	.	TRBJ2-6	TRBD1	CASRAWGTGDSGANVLTF	TGTGCCAGCAGGGCGTGGGGGACAGGGGACTCTGGGGCCAACGTCCTGACTTTC
TRBV4-1	.	TRBJ1-3	.	CASSQNNVAAGGNTIYF	TGCGCCAGCAGCCAGAACAACGTGGCCGCGGGAGGAAACACCATATATTTT
TRBV30	.	TRBJ2-1	.	CAWTPYPSSYNEQFF	TGTGCCTGGACCCCCTACCCGAGCTCCTACAATGAGCAGTTCTTC
TRBV28	.	TRBJ2-3	TRBD2	CASRQTSGVDTQYF	TGTGCCAGCAGACAGACTAGCGGGGTAGATACGCAGTATTTT
TRBV24-1	.	TRBJ2-1	TRBD2	CATSDSSPGLANEQFF	TGTGCCACCAGTGATTCGAGTCCGGGACTAGCAAATGAGCAGTTCTTC
TRBV19	.	TRBJ1-1	.	CASRHKRDTEAFF	TGTGCCAGTCGTCATAAGCGGGACACTGAAGCTTTCTTT
TRBV5-4	.	TRBJ2-1	TRBD2	CASSLPSGGRSSYNEQFF	TGTGCCAGCAGCTTGCCTAGCGGGGGCCGCAGCTCCTACAATGAGCAGTTCTTC
TRBV10-3	.	TRBJ1-5	.	CAIKSAGDQPQHF	TGTGCCATCAAGTCGGCAGGGGACCAGCCCCAGCATTTT
TRBV6-2/TRBV6-3	.	TRBJ2-1	TRBD2	CASSGRRLAGGDPQQFF	TGTGCCAGCAGTGGCCGGCGACTAGCGGGGGGCGATCCCCAGCAGTTCTTC
TRBV18	.	TRBJ2-2	.	CASSPREGRNTGELFF	TGTGCCAGCTCACCACGGGAAGGGAGGAACACCGGGGAGCTGTTTTTT
TRBV6-5	.	TRBJ2-5	TRBD1	CASTMTGSETQYF	TGTGCCAGCACTATGACAGGGTCGGAGACCCAGTACTTC
TRBV24-1	.	TRBJ2-3	.	CATSGARNTDTQYF	TGTGCCACCAGTGGTGCCAGGAACACAGATACGCAGTATTTT
TRBV11-1	.	TRBJ1-4	.	CASSLADTGNEKLFF	TGTGCCAGCAGCTTAGCGGACACCGGGAATGAAAAACTGTTTTTT